The clone carrying this T cell receptor beta chain was found a few times. Its antigen is still unknown. The sample belongs to a study of T-cell reconstitution after alpha-beta-depleted transplantation in children. Study-wide findings and caveats: T-cell counts and diversity were attributed mostly to newly produced T cells one year after transplant. Some patients showed high day-60 TCRbeta diversity, which derived from surviving recipient T cells and thymic progenitors. Expanded graft clones numbering several hundred reportedly gave rise to alpha-beta T cells about two months after transplant.

Trimming left V 6 bases short and J 1 base short, with 16 bases between. Per germline, CDR1 DFQATT and CDR2 SNEGSKA (reference sequence). The CDR3 has 15 residues. Molecular barcoding with unique molecular identifiers was used for the TCRbeta library. One entry per CDR3 protein, called by TCRdb with MiXCR from the PCR reads. Of some 440,000 distinct CDR3 sequences listed, about a sixth are singletons. The source of this sequence is a boy in the first two years of life who had a stem cell transplant for Wiskott-Aldrich syndrome, so the T cells may come from the graft donor. This specimen was PBMCs, mostly from graft donor cells, taken 360 days after TCRalphabeta/CD19-depleted stem cell transplant. The chain combines TRBV20-1 with TRBJ2-4; D possibly uses TRBD1 or TRBD2 (6 bases each). CDR3 in DNA: TGCAGTGCCCTGCGGGACAATAGGGCCAAAAACATTCAGTACTTC. The encoded protein is CSALRDNRAKNIQYF.